A selection of T cell receptor beta chains follows, all from one sample in a study of blood T cell repertoires in COVID-19. The table came from immunoSEQ multiplex PCR; TCRdb's copy has only in-frame clones and leaves some out. In the table there are 150,000 to 200,000 clones, around nine tenths of which are singletons. Material for sequencing was peripheral blood. These receptors came from a man aged 40-50 years with active or convalescent COVID-19. Both conserved end residues are part of each CDR3. Each record gives: D gene, CDR3 length, clone size, V gene, J gene, CDR3 DNA, CDR3 protein. A D gene is named only where the DNA matches it firmly. Clone size, where shown, is once, few, many, or a class for clones that have expanded.

>NA|13|NA|TRBV7-2|TRBJ2-3
TGTGCCAGCAGTTCAGGGATCGCAGATACGCAGTATTTT
CASSSGIADTQYF
>NA|14|few|TRBV28|TRBJ1-5
TGTGCCAGCAGTTCTTCTGAGTTTCGTCAGCCCCAGCATTTT
CASSSSEFRQPQHF
>TRBD2|19|once|TRBV4-1|TRBJ2-3
TGCGCCAGCAGCCAGAGACTAGCGGGGGGGCGCGTTAGCACAGATACGCAGTATTTT
CASSQRLAGGRVSTDTQYF
>NA|15|once|TRBV6-5|TRBJ1-1
TGTGCCAGCAGTTCACTACCGACGCCGAACACTGAAGCTTTCTTT
CASSSLPTPNTEAFF
>TRBD1|20|NA|TRBV30|TRBJ1-5
TGTGCCTGGAGTGTACAAAGGGGGGACAGGAGGAGTGGAGGCAATCAGCCCCAGCATTTT
CAWSVQRGDRRSGGNQPQHF
>NA|15|NA|TRBV6-2/TRBV6-3|TRBJ2-3
TGTGCCAGCAGTCAAACTAGTTTTAGCACAGATACGCAGTATTTT
CASSQTSFSTDTQYF
>NA|15|NA|TRBV19|TRBJ1-5
TGTGCCAGTAGTATAAAGGACACTGCGAATCAGCCCCAGCATTTT
CASSIKDTANQPQHF
>TRBD1|18|NA|TRBV7-8|TRBJ2-2
TGTGCCAGCAGCTTAGGGACAGGCTTCATTGAGGACACCGGGGAGCTGTTTTTT
CASSLGTGFIEDTGELFF
>NA|14|NA|TRBV27|TRBJ2-7
TGTGCCAGCAGTTTATCGAGCACGCAGGTCAAGCAGTACTTC
CASSLSSTQVKQYF
>NA|15|NA|TRBV7-8|TRBJ1-5
TGTGCCAGCAGCTTCAGTGGACAGAGCAATCAGCCCCAGCATTTT
CASSFSGQSNQPQHF
>TRBD1|16|NA|TRBV9|TRBJ2-5
TGTGCCAGCAGCGTAAGGGGACAGGGGAGTAGCGAGACCCAGTACTTC
CASSVRGQGSSETQYF
>TRBD1|15|NA|TRBV5-4|TRBJ1-2
TGTGCCAGCGCCCCAGCCGGGGACAGGGGTGGGGGCTACACCTTC
CASAPAGDRGGGYTF
>NA|14|NA|TRBV7-9|TRBJ1-4
TGTGCCAGCAGCTTAGACTCGGGGGGTGAAAAACTGTTTTTT
CASSLDSGGEKLFF
>NA|13|NA|TRBV7-9|TRBJ2-6
TGTGCCAGCAGCGCACAGGTGACCAACGTCCTGACTTTC
CASSAQVTNVLTF
>NA|13|NA|TRBV10-2|TRBJ1-2
TGCGCCGGAACAGGGAGAGCTAACTATGGCTACACCTTC
CAGTGRANYGYTF
>TRBD1|17|NA|TRBV28|TRBJ1-2
TGTGCCAGCAGTTTATGGGCCCCTACAGGGGGCAACTATGGCTACACCTTC
CASSLWAPTGGNYGYTF
>NA|21|few|TRBV7-8|TRBJ1-6
TGTGCCAGCAGCTCCATAAGGTCCGAATTGGGGGCCACTCCTTTTAATTCACCCCTCCACTTT
CASSSIRSELGATPFNSPLHF
>TRBD1|14|few|TRBV5-1|TRBJ1-1
TGCGCCAGCAAGCCAACAGGGGGTGGCACTGAAGCTTTCTTT
CASKPTGGGTEAFF
>NA|13|NA|TRBV4-1|TRBJ1-2
TGCGCCAGCAGCCCTAGCGGCAGCTATGGCTACACCTTC
CASSPSGSYGYTF
>TRBD2|18|once|TRBV4-1|TRBJ2-7
TGCGCCAGCAGCCACCAGATTACCTCCGGGACTAGGGAATACGAGCAGTACTTC
CASSHQITSGTREYEQYF
>TRBD1|16|NA|TRBV6-2/TRBV6-3|TRBJ1-5
TGTGCCAGCAGTTACTCCGGACAGGGCGATTACCAGCCCCAGCATTTT
CASSYSGQGDYQPQHF
>TRBD1|15|NA|TRBV2|TRBJ1-6
TGTGCCAGCAGTGAGTTCGGGACAGTCAATTCACCCCTCCACTTT
CASSEFGTVNSPLHF
>TRBD1|14|once|TRBV6-5|TRBJ1-5
TGTGCCAGCAGTTACAGGGGGCGGAATCAGCCCCAGCATTTT
CASSYRGRNQPQHF
>NA|15|NA|TRBV25-1|TRBJ1-5
TGTGCCAGCAGTGAGCACCGAGTTCTCAAACAGCCCCAGCATTTT
CASSEHRVLKQPQHF
>NA|17|few|TRBV6-1|TRBJ1-5
TGTGCCAGCAGTGAAGGAGCGGTAATCTATAGCAATCAGCCCCAGCATTTT
CASSEGAVIYSNQPQHF
>NA|12|NA|TRBV2|TRBJ1-3
TGTGCCAGGAAACACTCTGGAAACACCATATATTTT
CARKHSGNTIYF
>NA|16|NA|TRBV4-1|TRBJ2-3
TGCGCCAGCAGCCAAGATGGGCTAACCAGCACAGATACGCAGTATTTT
CASSQDGLTSTDTQYF
>TRBD2|16|NA|TRBV11-3|TRBJ2-1
TGTGCCAGCAGCCGCGAGGGATCGGGGGGATACAATGAGCAGTTCTTC
CASSREGSGGYNEQFF
>NA|13|once|TRBV30|TRBJ1-6
TGTGCCTGGATGAGGGGGTGGCGTTCACCCCTCCACTTT
CAWMRGWRSPLHF
>TRBD1|16|once|TRBV5-6|TRBJ1-1
TGTGCCAGCAGCCCCGGACAGGTCGAGTGGAACACTGAAGCTTTCTTT
CASSPGQVEWNTEAFF
>TRBD1|15|NA|TRBV6-5|TRBJ1-6
TGTGCCGGGGGGACAGGGGGCATCAAAAATTCACCCCTCCACTTT
CAGGTGGIKNSPLHF
>TRBD2|14|NA|TRBV3-1/TRBV3-2|TRBJ2-1
TGTGCCAGCAGCCATCCGGGGAGGGGTGATGAGCAGTTCTTC
CASSHPGRGDEQFF
>NA|15|NA|TRBV9|TRBJ2-1
TGTGCCAGCAGCGAGGGGGAGGGGTTGAGGAATGAGCAGTTCTTC
CASSEGEGLRNEQFF
>NA|12|NA|TRBV3-1/TRBV3-2|TRBJ1-1
TGTGCCAGCAGCCATCAGGGACTTGAAGCTTTCTTT
CASSHQGLEAFF
>NA|13|NA|TRBV28|TRBJ1-1
TGTGCCAGCAGTGAATCGGGGGGCACTGAAGCTTTCTTT
CASSESGGTEAFF
>NA|11|NA|TRBV30|TRBJ1-1
TGTGCCTGGAGTTGGGGGGAAGGAGCTTTCTTT
CAWSWGEGAFF
>NA|13|NA|TRBV6-5|TRBJ2-7
TGTGCCAGCAGAAGACTACAATTCTACGAGCAGTACTTC
CASRRLQFYEQYF
>TRBD2|18|NA|TRBV30|TRBJ2-2
TGTGCCTGGACGTGGACTAGCGGGGGCCGCGCGAACACCGGGGAGCTGTTTTTT
CAWTWTSGGRANTGELFF
>NA|15|NA|TRBV24-1|TRBJ2-1
TGTGCCACCAGTGATATCCGGGGAGAATACAATGAGCAGTTCTTC
CATSDIRGEYNEQFF
>NA|16|NA|TRBV28|TRBJ2-3
TGTGCCAGCAGTTTATTGTTCCCCGGAGGGGCAGATACGCAGTATTTT
CASSLLFPGGADTQYF
>NA|12|NA|TRBV5-6|TRBJ1-1
TGTGCCAGCAGCTTGGACCAGGTTGAATCTTTCTTT
CASSLDQVESFF
>TRBD1|17|NA|TRBV7-9|TRBJ2-1
TGTGCCAGCAGCTTAGGGAGACAGGGGGCAAGGTACAATGAGCAGTTCTTC
CASSLGRQGARYNEQFF
>TRBD2|17|NA|TRBV28|TRBJ2-7
TGTGCCAGCAGTTCGGTGGGGAGCGGGGTTTGGGCGTCGGAGCAGTACTTC
CASSSVGSGVWASEQYF
>NA|13|NA|TRBV5-5|TRBJ2-2
TGTGCCAGCAGCCCGGGATTCACCGGGGAGCTGTTTTTT
CASSPGFTGELFF
>NA|15|NA|TRBV5-1|TRBJ1-1
TGCGCCAGCAGCTTGGCCCTCGACACCCACACTGAAGCTTTCTTT
CASSLALDTHTEAFF
>NA|14|NA|TRBV30|TRBJ1-3
TGTGCCTGGACCCCAGGGATCTCTGGAAACACCATATATTTT
CAWTPGISGNTIYF
>TRBD2|16|NA|TRBV9|TRBJ2-1
TGTGCCAGCAGCGTTTGGGGAAGCGGGGGGGCCGGTGAGCAGTTCTTC
CASSVWGSGGAGEQFF
>NA|13|NA|TRBV3-1/TRBV3-2|TRBJ1-2
TGTGCCAGCAGCCTCGGAACAGGCTATGGCTACACCTTC
CASSLGTGYGYTF
>TRBD1|17|NA|TRBV10-3|TRBJ2-7
TGTGCCATCAGTGAGTCCCAAGCGGGGACAGGGGGCGACGAGCAGTACTTC
CAISESQAGTGGDEQYF
>NA|13|NA|TRBV6-1|TRBJ1-2
TGTGCCAGCAGTGAATCGGGGAGCTATGGCTACACCTTC
CASSESGSYGYTF
>TRBD2|17|NA|TRBV9|TRBJ2-2
TGTGCCAGCAGCACCGACTCCCGGGGGGGCCGGACCGGGGAGCTGTTTTTT
CASSTDSRGGRTGELFF